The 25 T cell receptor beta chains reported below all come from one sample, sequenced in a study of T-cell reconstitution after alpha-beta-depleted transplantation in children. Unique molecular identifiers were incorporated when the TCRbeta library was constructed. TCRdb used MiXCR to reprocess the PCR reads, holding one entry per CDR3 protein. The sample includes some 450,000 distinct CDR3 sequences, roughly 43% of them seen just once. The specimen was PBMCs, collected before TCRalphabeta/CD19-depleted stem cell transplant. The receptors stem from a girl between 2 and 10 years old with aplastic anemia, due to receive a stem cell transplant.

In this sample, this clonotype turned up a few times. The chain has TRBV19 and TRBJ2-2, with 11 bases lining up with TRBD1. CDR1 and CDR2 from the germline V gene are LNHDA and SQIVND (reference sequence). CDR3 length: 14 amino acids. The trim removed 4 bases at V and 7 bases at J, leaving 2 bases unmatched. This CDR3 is CASSRGTGGGELFF. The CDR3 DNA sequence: TGTGCCAGTAGTAGGGGGACAGGGGGCGGGGAGCTGTTTTTT.

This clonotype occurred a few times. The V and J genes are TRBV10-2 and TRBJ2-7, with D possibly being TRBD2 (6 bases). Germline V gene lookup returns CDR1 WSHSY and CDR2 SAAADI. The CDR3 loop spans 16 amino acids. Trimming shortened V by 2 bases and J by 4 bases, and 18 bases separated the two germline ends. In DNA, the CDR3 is TGCGCCAGCAGTGAGACCGGCGGACTAAGTGCGTACGAGCAGTACTTC. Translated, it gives CASSETGGLSAYEQYF.

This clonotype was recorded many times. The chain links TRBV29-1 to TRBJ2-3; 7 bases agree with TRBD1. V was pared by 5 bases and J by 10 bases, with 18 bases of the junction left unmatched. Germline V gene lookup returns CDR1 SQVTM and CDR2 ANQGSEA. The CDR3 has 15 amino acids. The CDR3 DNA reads TGCAGCGTTCAGGGACAGCGTTGGCCGGTTCTTCCGCAGTATTTT. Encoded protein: CSVQGQRWPVLPQYF.

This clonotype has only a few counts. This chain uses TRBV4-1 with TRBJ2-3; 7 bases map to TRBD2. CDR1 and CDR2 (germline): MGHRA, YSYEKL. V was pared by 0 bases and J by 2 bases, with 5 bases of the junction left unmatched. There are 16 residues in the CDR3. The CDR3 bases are TGCGCCAGCAGCCAAGACCCGGGGGGATACACAGATACGCAGTATTTT. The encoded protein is CASSQDPGGYTDTQYF.

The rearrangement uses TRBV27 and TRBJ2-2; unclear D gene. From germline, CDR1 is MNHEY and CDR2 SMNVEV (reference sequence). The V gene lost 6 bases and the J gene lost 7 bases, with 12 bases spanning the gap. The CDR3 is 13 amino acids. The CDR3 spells CASRRPPFGELFF. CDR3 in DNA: TGTGCCAGCAGGCGGCCCCCGTTCGGGGAGCTGTTTTTT.

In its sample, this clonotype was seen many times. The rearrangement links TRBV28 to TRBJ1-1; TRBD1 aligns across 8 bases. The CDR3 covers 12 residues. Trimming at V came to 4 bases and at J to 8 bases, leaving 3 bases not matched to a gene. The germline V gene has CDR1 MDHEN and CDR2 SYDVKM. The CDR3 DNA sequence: TGTGCCAGCAGTTCATGGACAGGGGAAGCTTTCTTT. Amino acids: CASSSWTGEAFF.

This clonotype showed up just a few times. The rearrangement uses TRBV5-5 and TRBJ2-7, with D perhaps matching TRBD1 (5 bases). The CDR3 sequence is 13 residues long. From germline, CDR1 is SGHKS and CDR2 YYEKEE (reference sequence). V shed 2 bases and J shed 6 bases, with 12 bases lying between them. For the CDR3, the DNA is TGTGCCAGCAGCTTTCAGGGCATCGCCGAGCAGTACTTC. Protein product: CASSFQGIAEQYF.

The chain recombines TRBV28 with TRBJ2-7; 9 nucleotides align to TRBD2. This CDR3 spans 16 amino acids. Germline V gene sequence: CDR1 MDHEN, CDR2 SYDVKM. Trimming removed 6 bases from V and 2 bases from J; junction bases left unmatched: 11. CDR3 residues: CASSRRGGAVPYEQYF. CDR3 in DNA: TGTGCCAGCAGCCGGCGGGGGGGGGCTGTACCCTACGAGCAGTACTTC. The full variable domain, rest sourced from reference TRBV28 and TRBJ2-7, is DVKVTQSSRYLVKRTGEKVFLECVQDMDHENMFWYRQDPGLGLRLIYFSYDVKMKEKGDIPEGYSVSREKKERFSLILESASTNQTSMYLCASSRRGGAVPYEQYFGPGTRLTVT.

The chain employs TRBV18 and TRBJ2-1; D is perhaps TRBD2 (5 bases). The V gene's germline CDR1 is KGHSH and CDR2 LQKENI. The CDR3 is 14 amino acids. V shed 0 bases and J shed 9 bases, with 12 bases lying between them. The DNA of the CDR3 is TGTGCCAGCTCACCACCGGCTACAGCGGCTGAGCAGTTCTTC. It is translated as CASSPPATAAEQFF.

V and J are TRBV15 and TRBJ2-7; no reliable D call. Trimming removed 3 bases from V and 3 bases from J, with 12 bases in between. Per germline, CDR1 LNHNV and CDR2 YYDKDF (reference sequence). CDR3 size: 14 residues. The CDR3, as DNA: TGTGCCACCAGCAGGGACCCCACAGACTACGAGCAGTACTTC. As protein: CATSRDPTDYEQYF.

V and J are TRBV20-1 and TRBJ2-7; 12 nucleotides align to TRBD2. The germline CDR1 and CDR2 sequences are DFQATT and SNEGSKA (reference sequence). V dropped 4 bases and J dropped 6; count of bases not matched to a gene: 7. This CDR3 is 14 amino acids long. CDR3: CSAKTETSGSEQYF. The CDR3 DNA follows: TGCAGTGCTAAAACCGAGACTAGCGGGAGCGAGCAGTACTTC.

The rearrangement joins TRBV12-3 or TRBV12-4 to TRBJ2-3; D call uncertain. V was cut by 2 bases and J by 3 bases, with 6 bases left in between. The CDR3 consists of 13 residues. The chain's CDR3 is CASSLLKTDTQYF. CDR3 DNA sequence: TGTGCCAGCAGTTTATTGAAAACAGATACGCAGTATTTT.

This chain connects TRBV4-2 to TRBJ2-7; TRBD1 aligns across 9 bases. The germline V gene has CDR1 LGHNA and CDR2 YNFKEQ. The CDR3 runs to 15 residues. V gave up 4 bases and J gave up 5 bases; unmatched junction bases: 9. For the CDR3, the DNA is TGTGCCAGCAGCCCGGGGACAGGGACGGTCCACGAGCAGTACTTC. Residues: CASSPGTGTVHEQYF.

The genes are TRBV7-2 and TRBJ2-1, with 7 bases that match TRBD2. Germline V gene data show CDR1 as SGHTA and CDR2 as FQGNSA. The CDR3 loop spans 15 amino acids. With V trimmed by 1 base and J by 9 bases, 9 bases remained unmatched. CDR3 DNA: TGTGCCAGCAGCTTAGAGGGGCGGGAGTCGGCTGAGCAGTTCTTC. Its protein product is CASSLEGRESAEQFF.

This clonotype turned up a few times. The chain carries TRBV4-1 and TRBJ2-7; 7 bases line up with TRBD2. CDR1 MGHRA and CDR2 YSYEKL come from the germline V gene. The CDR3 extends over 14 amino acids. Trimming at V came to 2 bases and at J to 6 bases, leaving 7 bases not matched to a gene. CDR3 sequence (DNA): TGCGCCAGCAGCCAATCCGGGACTATACTCGAGCAGTACTTC. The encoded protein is CASSQSGTILEQYF.

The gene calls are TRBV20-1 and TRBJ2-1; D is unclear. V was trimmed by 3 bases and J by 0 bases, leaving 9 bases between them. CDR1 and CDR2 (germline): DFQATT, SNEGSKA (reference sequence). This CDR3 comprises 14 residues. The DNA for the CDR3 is TGCAGTGCTAGCTCGCGGAGCTCCTACAATGAGCAGTTCTTC. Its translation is CSASSRSSYNEQFF.

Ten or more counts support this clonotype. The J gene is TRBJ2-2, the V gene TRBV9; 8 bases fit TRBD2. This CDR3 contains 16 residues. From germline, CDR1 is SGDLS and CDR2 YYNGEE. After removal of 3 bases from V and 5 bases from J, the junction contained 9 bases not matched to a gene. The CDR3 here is CASSEGGLGVTGELFF. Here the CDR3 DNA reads TGTGCCAGCAGCGAGGGGGGACTAGGGGTGACCGGGGAGCTGTTTTTT.

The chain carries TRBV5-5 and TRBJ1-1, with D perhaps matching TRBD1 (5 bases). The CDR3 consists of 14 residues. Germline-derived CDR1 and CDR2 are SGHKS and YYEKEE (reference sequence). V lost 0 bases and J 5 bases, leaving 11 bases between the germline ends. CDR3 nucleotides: TGTGCCAGCAGCTTGGTCTCGGGGGGGACTGAAGCTTTCTTT. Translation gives CASSLVSGGTEAFF.

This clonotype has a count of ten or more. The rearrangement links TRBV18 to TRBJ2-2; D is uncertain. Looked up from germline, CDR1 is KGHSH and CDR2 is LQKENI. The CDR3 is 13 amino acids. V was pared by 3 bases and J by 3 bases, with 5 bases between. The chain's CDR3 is CASSPIYTGELFF. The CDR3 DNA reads TGTGCCAGCTCACCTATCTACACCGGGGAGCTGTTTTTT.

The CDR3 DNA reads as TGCAGCGTTGAAGAACCAGGGTTGGGGGACGAGCAGTACTTC. The encoded protein is CSVEEPGLGDEQYF. The chain links TRBV29-1 to TRBJ2-7; either TRBD1 or TRBD2 may supply D (5 bases each). The ends were cut back, 0 bases at V and 5 bases at J, with 14 bases in the middle. Germline V gene lookup returns CDR1 SQVTM and CDR2 ANQGSEA. The CDR3 totals 14 residues.

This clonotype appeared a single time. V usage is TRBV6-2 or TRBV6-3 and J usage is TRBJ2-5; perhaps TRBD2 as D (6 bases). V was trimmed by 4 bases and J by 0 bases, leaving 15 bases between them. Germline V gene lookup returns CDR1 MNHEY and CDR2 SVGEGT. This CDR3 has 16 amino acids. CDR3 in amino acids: CASSSPGTGYQETQYF. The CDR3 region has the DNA TGTGCCAGCAGTTCCCCCGGGACTGGGTACCAAGAGACCCAGTACTTC.

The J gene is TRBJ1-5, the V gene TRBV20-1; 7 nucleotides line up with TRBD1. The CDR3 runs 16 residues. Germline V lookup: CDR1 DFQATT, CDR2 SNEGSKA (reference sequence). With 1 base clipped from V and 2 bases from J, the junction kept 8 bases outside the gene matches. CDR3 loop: CSARVEGASGNQPQHF. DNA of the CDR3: TGCAGTGCTAGAGTGGAGGGGGCAAGTGGCAATCAGCCCCAGCATTTT.

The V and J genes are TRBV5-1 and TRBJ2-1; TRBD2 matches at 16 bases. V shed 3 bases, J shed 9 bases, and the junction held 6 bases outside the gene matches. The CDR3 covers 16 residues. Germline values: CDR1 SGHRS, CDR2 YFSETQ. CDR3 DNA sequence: TGCGCCAGCAGCTGGGGACTAGCGGGAGGGTCAGGTGAGCAGTTCTTC. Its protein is CASSWGLAGGSGEQFF.

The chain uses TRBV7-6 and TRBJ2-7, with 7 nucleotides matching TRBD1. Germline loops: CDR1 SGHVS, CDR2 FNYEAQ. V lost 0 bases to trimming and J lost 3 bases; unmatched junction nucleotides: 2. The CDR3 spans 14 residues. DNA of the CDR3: TGTGCCAGCAGCTTAGCGGCAGGGGGCTACGAGCAGTACTTC. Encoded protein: CASSLAAGGYEQYF.

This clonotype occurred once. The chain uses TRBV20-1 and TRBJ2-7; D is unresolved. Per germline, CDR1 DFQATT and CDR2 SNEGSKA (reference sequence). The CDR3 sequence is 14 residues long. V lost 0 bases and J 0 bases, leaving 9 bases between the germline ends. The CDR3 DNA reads TGCAGTGCTAGAGATTTCGCCAACTCCTACGAGCAGTACTTC. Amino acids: CSARDFANSYEQYF.